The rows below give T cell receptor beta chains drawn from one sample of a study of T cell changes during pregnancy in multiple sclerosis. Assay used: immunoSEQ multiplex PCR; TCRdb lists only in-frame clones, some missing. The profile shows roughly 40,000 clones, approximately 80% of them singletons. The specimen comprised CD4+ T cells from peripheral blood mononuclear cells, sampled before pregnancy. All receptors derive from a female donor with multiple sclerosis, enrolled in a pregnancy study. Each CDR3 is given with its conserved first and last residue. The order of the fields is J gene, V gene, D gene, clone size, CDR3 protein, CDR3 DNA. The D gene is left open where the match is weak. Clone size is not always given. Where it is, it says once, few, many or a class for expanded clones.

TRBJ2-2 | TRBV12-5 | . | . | CASGISGNTGELFF | TGTGCTAGTGGTATTAGCGGAAACACCGGGGAGCTGTTTTTT
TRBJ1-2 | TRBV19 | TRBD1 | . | CASSGTGYGYTF | TGTGCCAGTAGCGGGACAGGGTATGGCTACACCTTC
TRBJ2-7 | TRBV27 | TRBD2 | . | CASSREGLAGGGAYEQYF | TGTGCCAGCAGCCGGGAGGGACTAGCGGGCGGAGGAGCCTACGAGCAGTACTTC
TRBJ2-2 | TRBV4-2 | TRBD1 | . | CASSRTGSDGELFF | TGTGCCAGCAGCCGGACAGGGAGCGATGGGGAGCTGTTTTTT
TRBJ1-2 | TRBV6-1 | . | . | CASSDAWLVTGLYGYTF | TGTGCCAGCAGTGACGCGTGGTTGGTAACAGGGTTATATGGCTACACCTTC
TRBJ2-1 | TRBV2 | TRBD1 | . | CASSYRGETYNEQFF | TGTGCCAGCAGTTACAGGGGCGAGACTTACAATGAGCAGTTCTTC
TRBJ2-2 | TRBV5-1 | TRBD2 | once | CASSLSGLASNTGELFF | TGCGCCAGCAGCCTTTCCGGACTAGCTTCGAACACCGGGGAGCTGTTTTTT
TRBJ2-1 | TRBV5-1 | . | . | CASTEQEYNEQFF | TGCGCCAGCACGGAACAGGAGTACAATGAGCAGTTCTTC
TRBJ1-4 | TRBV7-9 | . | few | CASSQGWQGTTNEKLFF | TGTGCCAGCAGCCAAGGGTGGCAGGGGACAACTAATGAAAAACTGTTTTTT
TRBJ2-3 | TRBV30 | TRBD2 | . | CAWSPSGVITDTQYF | TGTGCCTGGAGTCCCAGCGGGGTTATAACAGATACGCAGTATTTT
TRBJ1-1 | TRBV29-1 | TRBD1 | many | CSVEQGVTEAFF | TGCAGCGTTGAACAGGGGGTCACTGAAGCTTTCTTT
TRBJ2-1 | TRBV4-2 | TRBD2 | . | CASSQLTSGGWRGNEQFF | TGTGCCAGCAGCCAATTGACTAGCGGGGGGTGGCGAGGCAATGAGCAGTTCTTC
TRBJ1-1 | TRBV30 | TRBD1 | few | CAWSTTRTGEAFF | TGTGCCTGGAGTACTACCCGGACAGGGGAAGCTTTCTTT
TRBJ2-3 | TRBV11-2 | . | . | CASSSSPPQALRTDTQYF | TGTGCCAGCAGCTCCTCCCCCCCGCAAGCCCTTCGCACAGATACGCAGTATTTT
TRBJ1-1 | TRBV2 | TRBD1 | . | CASVGGTGLVAFF | TGTGCCAGCGTGGGCGGGACAGGGCTTGTAGCTTTCTTT
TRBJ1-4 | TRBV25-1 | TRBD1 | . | CASSAPERGRGVLFF | TGTGCCAGCAGTGCCCCGGAGAGGGGGCGGGGAGTACTGTTTTTT